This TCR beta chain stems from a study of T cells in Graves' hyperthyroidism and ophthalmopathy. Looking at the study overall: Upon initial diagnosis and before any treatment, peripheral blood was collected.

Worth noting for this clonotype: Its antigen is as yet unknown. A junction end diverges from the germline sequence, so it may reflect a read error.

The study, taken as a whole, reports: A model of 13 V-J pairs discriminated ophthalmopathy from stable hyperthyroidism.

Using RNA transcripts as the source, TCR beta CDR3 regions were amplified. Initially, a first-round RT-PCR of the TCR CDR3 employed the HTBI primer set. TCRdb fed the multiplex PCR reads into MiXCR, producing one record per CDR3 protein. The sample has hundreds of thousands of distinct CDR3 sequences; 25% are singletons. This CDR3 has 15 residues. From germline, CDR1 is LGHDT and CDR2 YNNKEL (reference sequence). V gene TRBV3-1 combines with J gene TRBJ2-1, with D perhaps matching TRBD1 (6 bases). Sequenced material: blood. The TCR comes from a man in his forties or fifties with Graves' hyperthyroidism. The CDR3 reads CASSQGDRQANEQFF. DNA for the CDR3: TGCGCCAGCAGCCAAGGCGATCGACAGGCCAATGAGCAGTTCTTC.